The 18 T cell receptor beta chains below all came from one sample that was sequenced in a study of CXCR3-negative and CXCR3-positive naive CD8 T cells. Study findings and constraints: Naive cells with CXCR3 showed TRB CDR3s that were more hydrophobic than those in CXCR3-negative naive cells.

No cognate antigen is known for these TCRs. The libraries of TRB cDNA were constructed through 5' RACE using UMI labels. Using the 5' RACE reads, TCRdb records one entry per CDR3 protein without DNA. This sample contains about 89,000 distinct CDR3 sequences. Sequencing was carried out using naive CXCR3+ CD8+ T cells from blood. The subset here: CD45RO-CCR7+CD27+CD95- naive CD8+ T cells expressing CXCR3 (TNR3+). The receptors originated from a human donor in good health. Some clones in this sample may be carry-over from other donors' samples.

The V gene is TRBV28, the J gene TRBJ1-5. The germline CDR1 and CDR2 sequences are MDHEN and SYDVKM. The CDR3 consists of 15 residues. CDR3 residues: CASSLSVASNQPQHF. Combining the CDR3 with reference TRBV28 and TRBJ1-5 gives the whole variable domain DVKVTQSSRYLVKRTGEKVFLECVQDMDHENMFWYRQDPGLGLRLIYFSYDVKMKEKGDIPEGYSVSREKKERFSLILESASTNQTSMYLCASSLSVASNQPQHFGDGTRLSIL.

The chain recombines TRBV20-1 with TRBJ2-2; checking the TCRdb D call of TRBD1 is not possible without DNA. CDR3 size: 14 residues. Germline V CDR1 and CDR2: DFQATT, SNEGSKA (reference sequence). CDR3: CSASPTGNTGELFF.

The chain uses TRBV14 and TRBJ1-1. The CDR3 spans 13 residues. Germline CDR1 and CDR2: SGHDN and FVKESK. The CDR3 protein is CASSQYRNTEAFF.

The V and J genes are TRBV4-3 and TRBJ1-6; the D gene TCRdb calls, TRBD1, cannot be checked with no DNA. The V gene's germline CDR1 is LGHNA and CDR2 YSLEER. The CDR3 covers 15 residues. The CDR3 spells CASSQAVTGRSPLHF.

The chain couples TRBV20-1 to TRBJ2-5; as DNA is missing, the TRBD2 call by TCRdb cannot be tested. CDR1 is DFQATT, CDR2 SNEGSKA, per germline (reference sequence). CDR3 size: 15 residues. The CDR3 is CSARDPAGVGETQYF.

This rearrangement joins TRBV9 to TRBJ1-1; TCRdb indicates TRBD1, and absent DNA this call remains unverified. The CDR3 consists of 15 residues. Germline lookup yields CDR1 SGDLS and CDR2 YYNGEE. The CDR3 is CASTESGTLNTEAFF.

The J gene is TRBJ2-1, the V gene TRBV6-5. This CDR3 region has 15 residues. Germline V CDR1 and CDR2: MNHEY, SVGAGI. The CDR3 loop is CASSSTGSSYNKQFF.

This sequence joins TRBV29-1 and TRBJ2-5. Germline V lookup: CDR1 SQVTM, CDR2 ANQGSEA. The CDR3 length is 11 residues. The CDR3 is CSVEGSETQYF.

Here the CDR3 reads CASSLTGDQPQHF. The chain couples TRBV11-2 to TRBJ1-5; TCRdb reports TRBD1, a call that lacks DNA to check it against. Germline loops: CDR1 SGHAT, CDR2 FQNNGV. The CDR3 has 13 amino acids.

The chain combines TRBV7-9 with TRBJ2-1. The germline gives CDR1 SEHNR, CDR2 FQNEAQ (reference sequence). This CDR3 is built from 12 residues. CDR3 protein: CASSSQANEQFF.

The rearrangement links TRBV24-1 to TRBJ1-1; without DNA, the TCRdb call of TRBD1 cannot be checked. This CDR3 is built from 13 residues. Germline CDR1 KGHDR, CDR2 SFDVKD. CDR3 loop: CATSENRGTEAFF.

The chain joins TRBV7-6 to TRBJ2-7; without DNA, the TCRdb call of TRBD2 cannot be checked. Germline CDR1 and CDR2: SGHVS and FNYEAQ. The CDR3 sequence is 13 residues long. CDR3 residues: CASSTSGVAEPLF. Supplemented by reference TRBV7-6 and TRBJ2-7, the full variable domain reads GAGVSQSPRYKVTKRGQDVALRCDPISGHVSLYWYRQALGQGPEFLTYFNYEAQQDKSGLPNDRFSAERPEGSISTLTIQRTEQRDSAMYRCASSTSGVAEPLFGPGTRLTVT.

The chain recombines TRBV7-8 with TRBJ2-5. This CDR3 contains 13 residues. The germline V gene has CDR1 SGHVS and CDR2 FQNEAQ. The CDR3 spells CASSRYLSETQYF.

This sequence joins TRBV7-2 and TRBJ2-3; the D gene TCRdb calls, TRBD2, cannot be checked with no DNA. CDR1 is SGHTA and CDR2 is FQGNSA in the germline V gene. This CDR3 has 15 amino acids. CDR3 region: CASSFGLALPDTQYF.

The chain's CDR3 is CSVTGTSTDTQYF. The gene calls are TRBV29-1 and TRBJ2-3; with no DNA, the TCRdb D assignment of TRBD1 cannot be verified. Germline V gene data show CDR1 as SQVTM and CDR2 as ANQGSEA. This CDR3 contains 13 residues.

The chain uses TRBV29-1 and TRBJ2-7; TCRdb's assignment of TRBD1 cannot be checked, as there is no DNA. Germline CDR1 and CDR2: SQVTM and ANQGSEA. CDR3 size: 12 residues. The CDR3 sequence is CSVNRGLDEQYF.

The J gene is TRBJ2-1, the V gene TRBV28; the D gene TCRdb calls, TRBD2, cannot be checked with no DNA. The CDR3 extends over 15 amino acids. Germline CDR1 MDHEN, CDR2 SYDVKM. Here the CDR3 reads CASSLVAGGPSEQFF.

The rearrangement uses TRBV2 and TRBJ1-1; with no DNA, the TCRdb D assignment of TRBD1 cannot be verified. The germline V gene encodes CDR1 SNHLY and CDR2 FYNNEI. CDR3 length: 12 amino acids. The CDR3 is CASSGQGLEAFF.